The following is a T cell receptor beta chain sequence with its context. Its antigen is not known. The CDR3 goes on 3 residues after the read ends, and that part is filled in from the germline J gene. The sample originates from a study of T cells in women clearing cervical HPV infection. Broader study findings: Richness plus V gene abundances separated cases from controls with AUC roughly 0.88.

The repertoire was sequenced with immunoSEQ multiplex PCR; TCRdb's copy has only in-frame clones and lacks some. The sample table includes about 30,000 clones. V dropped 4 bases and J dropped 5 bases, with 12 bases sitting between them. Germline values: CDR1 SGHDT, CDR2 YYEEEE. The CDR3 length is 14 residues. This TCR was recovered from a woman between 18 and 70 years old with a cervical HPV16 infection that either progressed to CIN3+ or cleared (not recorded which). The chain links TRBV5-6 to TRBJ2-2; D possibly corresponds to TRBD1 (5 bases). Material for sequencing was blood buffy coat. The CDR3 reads CASSLTPGTGELFF. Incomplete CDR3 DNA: TGTGCCAGCAGCCTAACTCCAGGGACCGGGGAG.